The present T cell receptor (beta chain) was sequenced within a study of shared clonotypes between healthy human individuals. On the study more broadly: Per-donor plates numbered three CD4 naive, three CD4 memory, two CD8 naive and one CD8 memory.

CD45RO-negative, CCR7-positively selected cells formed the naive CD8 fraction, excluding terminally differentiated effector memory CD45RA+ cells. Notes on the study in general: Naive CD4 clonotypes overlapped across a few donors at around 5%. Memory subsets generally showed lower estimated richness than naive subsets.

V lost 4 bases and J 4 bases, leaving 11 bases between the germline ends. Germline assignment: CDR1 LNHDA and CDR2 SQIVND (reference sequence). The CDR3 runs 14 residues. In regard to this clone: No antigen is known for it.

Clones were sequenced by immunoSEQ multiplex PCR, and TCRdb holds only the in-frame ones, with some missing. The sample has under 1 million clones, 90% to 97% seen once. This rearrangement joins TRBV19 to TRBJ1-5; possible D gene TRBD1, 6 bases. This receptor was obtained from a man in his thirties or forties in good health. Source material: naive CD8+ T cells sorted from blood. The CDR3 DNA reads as TGTGCCAGTAGTACGGACAGCCAGAATCAGCCCCAGCATTTT. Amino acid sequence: CASSTDSQNQPQHF. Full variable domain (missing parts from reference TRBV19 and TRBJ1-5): DGGITQSPKYLFRKEGQNVTLSCEQNLNHDAMYWYRQDPGQGLRLIYYSQIVNDFQKGDIAEGYSVSREKKESFPLTVTSAQKNPTAFYLCASSTDSQNQPQHFGDGTRLSIL.